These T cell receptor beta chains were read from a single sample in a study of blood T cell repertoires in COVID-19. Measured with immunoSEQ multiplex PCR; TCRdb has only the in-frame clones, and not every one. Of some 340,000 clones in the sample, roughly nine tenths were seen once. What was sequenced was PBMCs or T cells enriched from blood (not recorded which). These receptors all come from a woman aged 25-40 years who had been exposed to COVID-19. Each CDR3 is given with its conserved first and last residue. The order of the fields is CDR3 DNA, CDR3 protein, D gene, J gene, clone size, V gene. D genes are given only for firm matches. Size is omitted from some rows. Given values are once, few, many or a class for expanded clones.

TGCGCCAGCAGCCAAGATGAAACTAGCGGGGGCCATGGTACGCAGTATTTT CASSQDETSGGHGTQYF TRBD2 TRBJ2-3 - TRBV4-1
TGTGCCAGCAGCTCCCGTACGGGGGGGAGGACTGAAGCTTTCTTT CASSSRTGGRTEAFF - TRBJ1-1 - TRBV11-2
TGTGCCAGCTCACCCGGGACAGGGGGCCGAGGCTACACCTTC CASSPGTGGRGYTF TRBD1 TRBJ1-2 once TRBV18
TGTGCCAGCAGCCTCCGACAGAAAACTGAAGCTTTCTTT CASSLRQKTEAFF - TRBJ1-1 few TRBV7-2
TGTGCCAGCAAGGGGCCCTCCTACGAGCAGTACTTC CASKGPSYEQYF - TRBJ2-7 once TRBV13
TGTGCCAGCAGCCTACAGGGGGCCGGGGAGCTGTTTTTT CASSLQGAGELFF TRBD1 TRBJ2-2 - TRBV4-2
TGTGCCACCAGTGATCCCAGGGGGAACACCTACAATGAGCAGTTCTTC CATSDPRGNTYNEQFF TRBD1 TRBJ2-1 - TRBV24-1
TGTGCCACCAGTGACAGGGATTATCGAAACACCATATATTTT CATSDRDYRNTIYF - TRBJ1-3 - TRBV24-1
TGTGCCAGCAGCGCCGGGACGGGGGCAACTAATGAAAAACTGTTTTTT CASSAGTGATNEKLFF - TRBJ1-4 few TRBV9
TGTGCCAGCAGTGTTCCCGACAGTGCTGGCTACACCTTC CASSVPDSAGYTF - TRBJ1-2 - TRBV2
TGTGCCAGCAGTGAAACAGGGGGCGCATACACCGGGGAGCTGTTTTTT CASSETGGAYTGELFF TRBD1 TRBJ2-2 - TRBV6-1
TGTGCCAGCCTGGCGGGGGGCATAGGAGAGACCCAGTACTTC CASLAGGIGETQYF TRBD2 TRBJ2-5 - TRBV18
TGTGCCAGCAGCTTGGAGGGACTAGCGCGTCTCCAAGAGACCCAGTACTTC CASSLEGLARLQETQYF TRBD2 TRBJ2-5 - TRBV7-2
TGCGCCAGTACCGGGACACAAGAGACCCAGTACTTC CASTGTQETQYF - TRBJ2-5 - TRBV5-1
TGTGCCAGCAGCTTCTCCCGCGGTTATGGCTACACCTTC CASSFSRGYGYTF - TRBJ1-2 - TRBV6-5
TGTGCCAGCACCTTTTCCCCCCTCCGCACAGATACGCAGTATTTT CASTFSPLRTDTQYF - TRBJ2-3 - TRBV27
TGCGCCAGCAGCGTTGGACAGGGGAATCAGCCCCAGCATTTT CASSVGQGNQPQHF TRBD1 TRBJ1-5 - TRBV5-1
TGTGCCAGCAGCCTAAGCAGGCCGTCCACAGATACGCAGTATTTT CASSLSRPSTDTQYF - TRBJ2-3 - TRBV7-2
TGTGCCAGCAGTGAAGGATTCCGGGACAGCTATAACTATGGCTACACCTTC CASSEGFRDSYNYGYTF TRBD1 TRBJ1-2 - TRBV6-1
TGCGCCAGCAGCCCGAGGACAGGGGTTCGAACTAATGAAAAACTGTTTTTT CASSPRTGVRTNEKLFF TRBD1 TRBJ1-4 - TRBV5-1
TGCGCCAGCAGCCAAGGACTTGGGACATTATCCTACGAGCAGTACTTC CASSQGLGTLSYEQYF - TRBJ2-7 few TRBV4-1
TGTGCCAGCGGACAGGGGAACTACGAGCAGTACTTC CASGQGNYEQYF TRBD1 TRBJ2-7 - TRBV12-3/TRBV12-4
TGTGCCAGCAGCGCCGGGACAGGGAATCGTAAAGCCCAGGAGACCCAGTACTTC CASSAGTGNRKAQETQYF TRBD1 TRBJ2-5 once TRBV9
TGTGCCAGCAGCTTGCCCGCGGGGGGAGATGAGCAGTACTTC CASSLPAGGDEQYF TRBD2 TRBJ2-7 - TRBV5-6
TGCAGTGCTTTGTCCGAGGGCTACACCTTC CSALSEGYTF - TRBJ1-2 - TRBV20-1
TGTGCCAGCAGTGAGGGGCCCCAGACAGGGGGCTACGAGCAGTACTTC CASSEGPQTGGYEQYF TRBD1 TRBJ2-7 - TRBV2
TGTGCCAGCAGGGATGGGACAGGGATAGGATCACCCCTCCACTTT CASRDGTGIGSPLHF TRBD1 TRBJ1-6 - TRBV2
TGCGCCAGCAGCTTGGCAGGGGGCGATCGCACTGAAGCTTTCTTT CASSLAGGDRTEAFF TRBD1 TRBJ1-1 few TRBV5-1
TGTGCCAGCAGCTCCCGAGCCGGGACTGCAAATGAAAAACTGTTTTTT CASSSRAGTANEKLFF - TRBJ1-4 few TRBV11-2
TGCAGCGTTGAATCTTATGGCTACACCTTC CSVESYGYTF - TRBJ1-2 - TRBV29-1
TGTGCCAGCAGCGCGGGACGAGGGAACACCGGGGAGCTGTTTTTT CASSAGRGNTGELFF - TRBJ2-2 - TRBV7-2
TGTGCCAGTTCCACAGGGGGAGAAAAACTGTTTTTT CASSTGGEKLFF TRBD1 TRBJ1-4 - TRBV19
TGTGCCAGCAGCTCGGACAGTTCGGGGTCCTATAATTCACCCCTCCACTTT CASSSDSSGSYNSPLHF - TRBJ1-6 - TRBV5-5
TGTGCCAGCAGCGATTACGGACAGGGAGCTGAAAAACTGTTTTTT CASSDYGQGAEKLFF TRBD1 TRBJ1-4 - TRBV5-5
TGTGCCAGCAGCGTAGAGAGTCGAGGATCCTATGGCTACACCTTC CASSVESRGSYGYTF - TRBJ1-2 - TRBV9
TGTGCCAGCAGCCAAGGGCCGGGACTCTTGAACACCGGGGAGCTGTTTTTT CASSQGPGLLNTGELFF - TRBJ2-2 - TRBV14
TGTGCCAGCAGCCGGGTAGGGGGCACTGAAGCTTTCTTT CASSRVGGTEAFF - TRBJ1-1 once TRBV5-4
TGTGCCAGCAGCTCAGGGGCTACCACAGATACGCAGTATTTT CASSSGATTDTQYF - TRBJ2-3 - TRBV5-6
TGTGCCAGCAGCTTAGATGGCACCCCATTGGATACGCAGTATTTT CASSLDGTPLDTQYF - TRBJ2-3 - TRBV11-2
TGTGCCAGTAGTTCTCCCGGAGGAAGACCCAACACTGAAGCTTTCTTT CASSSPGGRPNTEAFF - TRBJ1-1 once TRBV19
TGTGCCAGCAGCTTGGGCTCCGGGACAGCAAGCGGCTACACCTTC CASSLGSGTASGYTF TRBD1 TRBJ1-2 - TRBV7-9
TGTGCCATCAGTCCGACAGTGGGTAGCTCTGGAAACACCATATATTTT CAISPTVGSSGNTIYF - TRBJ1-3 - TRBV10-3
TGTGCCTCCGCGGGCACGAACACTGAAGCTTTCTTT CASAGTNTEAFF - TRBJ1-1 - TRBV10-3
TGTGCCAGCAGTTACAGAAGCCAGGGCGACACTGAAGCTTTCTTT CASSYRSQGDTEAFF - TRBJ1-1 - TRBV6-5
TGTGCCAGTAGTCGAGGACAGGGAGGTGTCTACGGCTACACCTTC CASSRGQGGVYGYTF TRBD1 TRBJ1-2 few TRBV19
TGTGCCAGCAGTCAAGTAAGGGGGTTGAGCTCCTACAATGAGCAGTTCTTC CASSQVRGLSSYNEQFF - TRBJ2-1 - TRBV5-5
TGTGCCAGTAGTATCAAACAGGTCAATCAGCCCCAGCATTTT CASSIKQVNQPQHF - TRBJ1-5 - TRBV19
TGTGCCAGCACCCGGACAGGTAGTGGCTACACCTTC CASTRTGSGYTF TRBD1 TRBJ1-2 - TRBV6-5
TGTGCCAGCAGCTTAGAGTCCCCCGCGCCAGATACGCAGTATTTT CASSLESPAPDTQYF - TRBJ2-3 - TRBV11-2
TGTGCCAGCAGGTTCAGGGGTGGCGAGACCCAGTACTTC CASRFRGGETQYF - TRBJ2-5 - TRBV12-3/TRBV12-4